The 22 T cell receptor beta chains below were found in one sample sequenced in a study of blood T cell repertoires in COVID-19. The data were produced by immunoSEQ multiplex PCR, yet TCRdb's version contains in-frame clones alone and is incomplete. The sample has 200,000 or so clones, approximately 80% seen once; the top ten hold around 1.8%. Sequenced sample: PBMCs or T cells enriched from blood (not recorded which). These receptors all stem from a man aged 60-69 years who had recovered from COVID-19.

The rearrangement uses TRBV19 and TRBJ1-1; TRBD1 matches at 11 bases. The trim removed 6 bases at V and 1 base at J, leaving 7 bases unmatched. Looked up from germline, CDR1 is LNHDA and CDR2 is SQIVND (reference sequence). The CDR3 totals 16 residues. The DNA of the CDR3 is TGTGCCAGTAGGGATGGACAGGGGGCCTCGAACACTGAAGCTTTCTTT. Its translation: CASRDGQGASNTEAFF.

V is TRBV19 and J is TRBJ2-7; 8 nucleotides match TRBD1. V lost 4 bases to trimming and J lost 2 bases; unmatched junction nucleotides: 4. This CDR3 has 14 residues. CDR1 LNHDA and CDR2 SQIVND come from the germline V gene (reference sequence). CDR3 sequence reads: CASSTGTGPYEQYF. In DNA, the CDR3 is TGTGCCAGTAGTACCGGGACAGGTCCCTACGAGCAGTACTTC.

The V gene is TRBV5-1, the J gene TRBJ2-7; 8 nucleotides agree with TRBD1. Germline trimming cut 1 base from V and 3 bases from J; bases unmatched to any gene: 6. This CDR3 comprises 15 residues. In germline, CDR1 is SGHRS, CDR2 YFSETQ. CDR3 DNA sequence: TGCGCCAGCAGCTTGTGGTTCGGGACAGGCTACGAGCAGTACTTC. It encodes CASSLWFGTGYEQYF.

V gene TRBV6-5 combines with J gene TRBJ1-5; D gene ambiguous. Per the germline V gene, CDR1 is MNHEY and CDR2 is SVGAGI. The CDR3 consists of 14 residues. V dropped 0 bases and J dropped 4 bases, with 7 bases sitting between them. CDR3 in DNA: TGTGCCAGCAGTTACTCAAACAGTAATCAGCCCCAGCATTTT. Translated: CASSYSNSNQPQHF.

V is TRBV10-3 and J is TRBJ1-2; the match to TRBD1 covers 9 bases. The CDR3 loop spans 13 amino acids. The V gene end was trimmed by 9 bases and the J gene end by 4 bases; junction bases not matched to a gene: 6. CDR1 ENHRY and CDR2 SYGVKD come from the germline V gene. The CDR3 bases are TGTGCCATTACTCCGGGACAGGGCTATGGCTACACCTTC. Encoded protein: CAITPGQGYGYTF.

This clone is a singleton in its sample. CDR3 nucleotide sequence: TGCGCCAGCAGCTTGGGGACAGCCGCCTACGAGCAGTACTTC. Amino acids: CASSLGTAAYEQYF. The chain recombines TRBV5-1 with TRBJ2-7; maybe TRBD1 (6 bases). Trimming stripped 0 bases from V and 2 bases from J, with 9 bases between. The germline V gene encodes CDR1 SGHRS and CDR2 YFSETQ. The CDR3 length is 14 residues.

This CDR3 reads CASSIIGGAGELFF. Here the CDR3 DNA reads TGTGCCAGTAGTATAATAGGGGGGGCCGGGGAGCTGTTTTTT. The rearrangement joins TRBV19 to TRBJ2-2, with a weak D call TRBD2 (7 bases). V lost 2 bases and J 6 bases, leaving 10 bases between the germline ends. Germline loops: CDR1 LNHDA, CDR2 SQIVND (reference sequence). This CDR3 has 14 amino acids.

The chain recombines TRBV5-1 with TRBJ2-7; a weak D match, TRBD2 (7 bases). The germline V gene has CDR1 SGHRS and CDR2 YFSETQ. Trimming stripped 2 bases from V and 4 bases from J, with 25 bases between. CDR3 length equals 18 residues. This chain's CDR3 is CASSLKHVERGALYEQYF. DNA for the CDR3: TGCGCCAGCAGCTTAAAACATGTAGAACGGGGGGCTTTATACGAGCAGTACTTC. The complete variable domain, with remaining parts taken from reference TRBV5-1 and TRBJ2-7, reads KAGVTQTPRYLIKTRGQQVTLSCSPISGHRSVSWYQQTPGQGLQFLFEYFSETQRNKGNFPGRFSGRQFSNSRSEMNVSTLELGDSALYLCASSLKHVERGALYEQYFGPGTRLTVT.

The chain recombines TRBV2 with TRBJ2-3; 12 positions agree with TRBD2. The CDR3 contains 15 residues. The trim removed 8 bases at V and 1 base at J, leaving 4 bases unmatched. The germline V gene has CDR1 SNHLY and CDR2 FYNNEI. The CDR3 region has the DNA TGTGCCAGCGCGAGACTAGCGGGGGGCACAGATACGCAGTATTTT. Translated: CASARLAGGTDTQYF.

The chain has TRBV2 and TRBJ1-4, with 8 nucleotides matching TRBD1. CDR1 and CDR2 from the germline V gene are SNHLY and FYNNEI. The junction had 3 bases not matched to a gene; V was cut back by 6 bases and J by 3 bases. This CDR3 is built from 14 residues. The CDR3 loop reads CASRDRGPNEKLFF. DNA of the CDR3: TGTGCCAGCAGAGACAGGGGCCCTAATGAAAAACTGTTTTTT. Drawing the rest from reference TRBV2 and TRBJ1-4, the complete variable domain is EPEVTQTPSHQVTQMGQEVILRCVPISNHLYFYWYRQILGQKVEFLVSFYNNEISEKSEIFDDQFSVERPDGSNFTLKIRSTKLEDSAMYFCASRDRGPNEKLFFGSGTQLSVL.

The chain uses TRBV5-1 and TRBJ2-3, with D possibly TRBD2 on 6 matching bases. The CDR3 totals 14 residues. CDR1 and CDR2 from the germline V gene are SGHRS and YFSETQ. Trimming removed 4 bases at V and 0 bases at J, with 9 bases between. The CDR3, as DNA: TGCGCCAGCAGCGTGGGGACTAGCACAGATACGCAGTATTTT. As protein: CASSVGTSTDTQYF.

Here the CDR3 reads CASSRQSNYGYTF. The CDR3 DNA follows: TGTGCCAGCAGTCGACAGTCTAACTATGGCTACACCTTC. This sequence joins TRBV12-3 or TRBV12-4 and TRBJ1-2; the D gene is possibly TRBD1 (5 bases). This CDR3 has 13 amino acids. V was pared by 5 bases and J by 0 bases, with 7 bases between.

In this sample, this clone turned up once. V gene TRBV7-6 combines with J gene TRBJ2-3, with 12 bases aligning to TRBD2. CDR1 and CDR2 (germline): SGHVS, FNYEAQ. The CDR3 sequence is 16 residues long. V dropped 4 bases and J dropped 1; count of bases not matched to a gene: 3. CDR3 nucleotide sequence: TGTGCCAGCAGCTCCCGACTAGCGGGGGGCACAGATACGCAGTATTTT. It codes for CASSSRLAGGTDTQYF.

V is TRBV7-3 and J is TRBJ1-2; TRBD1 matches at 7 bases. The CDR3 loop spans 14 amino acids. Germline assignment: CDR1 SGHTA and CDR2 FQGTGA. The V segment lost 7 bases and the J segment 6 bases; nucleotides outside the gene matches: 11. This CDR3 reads CASKPDRISHGYTF. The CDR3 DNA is TGTGCCAGCAAACCGGACAGGATTTCTCATGGCTACACCTTC. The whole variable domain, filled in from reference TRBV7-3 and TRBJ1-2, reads GAGVSQTPSNKVTEKGKYVELRCDPISGHTALYWYRQSLGQGPEFLIYFQGTGAADDSGLPNDRFFAVRPEGSVSTLKIQRTERGDSAVYLCASKPDRISHGYTFGSGTRLTVV.

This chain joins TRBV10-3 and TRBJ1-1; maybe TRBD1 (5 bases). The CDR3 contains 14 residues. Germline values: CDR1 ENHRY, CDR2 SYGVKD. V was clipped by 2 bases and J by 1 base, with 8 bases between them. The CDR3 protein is CAISEQQGNTEAFF. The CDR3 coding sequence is TGTGCCATCAGTGAGCAGCAGGGGAACACTGAAGCTTTCTTT.

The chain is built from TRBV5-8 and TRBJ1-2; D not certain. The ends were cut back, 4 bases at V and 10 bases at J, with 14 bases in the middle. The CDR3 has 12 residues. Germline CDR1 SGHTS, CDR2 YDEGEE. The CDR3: CASSLAEGDYTF. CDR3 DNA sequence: TGTGCCAGCAGCCTGGCCGAGGGAGACTACACCTTC. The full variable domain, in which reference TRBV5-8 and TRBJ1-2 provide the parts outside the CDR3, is EAGVTQSPTHLIKTRGQQATLRCSPISGHTSVYWYQQALGLGLQFLLWYDEGEERNRGNFPPRFSGRQFPNYSSELNVNALELEDSALYLCASSLAEGDYTFGSGTRLTVV.

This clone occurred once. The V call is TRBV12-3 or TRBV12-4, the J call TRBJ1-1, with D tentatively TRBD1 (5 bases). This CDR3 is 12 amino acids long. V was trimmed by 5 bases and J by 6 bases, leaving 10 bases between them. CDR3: CASSPLGAEAFF. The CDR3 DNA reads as TGTGCCAGCAGTCCCCTAGGGGCTGAAGCTTTCTTT.

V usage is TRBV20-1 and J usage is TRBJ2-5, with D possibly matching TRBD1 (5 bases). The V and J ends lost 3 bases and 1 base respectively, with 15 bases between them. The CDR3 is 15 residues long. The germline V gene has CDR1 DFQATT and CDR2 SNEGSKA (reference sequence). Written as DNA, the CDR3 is TGCAGTGCTAGTAAATTCAGGGAAGCCCAAGAGACCCAGTACTTC. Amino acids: CSASKFREAQETQYF.

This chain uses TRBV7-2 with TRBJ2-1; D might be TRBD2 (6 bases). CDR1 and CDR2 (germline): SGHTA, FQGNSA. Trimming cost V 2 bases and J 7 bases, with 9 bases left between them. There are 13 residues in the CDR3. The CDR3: CASSLSSGNEQFF. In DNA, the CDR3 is TGTGCCAGCAGCTTATCGAGCGGGAATGAGCAGTTCTTC.

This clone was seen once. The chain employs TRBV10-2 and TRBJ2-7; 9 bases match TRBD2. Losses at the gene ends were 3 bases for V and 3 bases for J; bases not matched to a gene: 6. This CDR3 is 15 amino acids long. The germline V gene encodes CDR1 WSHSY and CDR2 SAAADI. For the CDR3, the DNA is TGCGCCAGCAGTGACTGGACTAGCGAGATCTACGAGCAGTACTTC. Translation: CASSDWTSEIYEQYF.

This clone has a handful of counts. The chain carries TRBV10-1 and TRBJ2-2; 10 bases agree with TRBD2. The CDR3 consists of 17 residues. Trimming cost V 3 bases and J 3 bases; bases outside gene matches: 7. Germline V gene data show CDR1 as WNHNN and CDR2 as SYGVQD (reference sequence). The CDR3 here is CASSDAGLAEYTGELFF. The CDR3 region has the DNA TGCGCCAGCAGTGACGCTGGACTAGCGGAGTACACCGGGGAGCTGTTTTTT.

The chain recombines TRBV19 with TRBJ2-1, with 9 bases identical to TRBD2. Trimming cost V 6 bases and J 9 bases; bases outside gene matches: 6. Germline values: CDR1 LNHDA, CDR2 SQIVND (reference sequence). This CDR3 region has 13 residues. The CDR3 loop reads CASSASGVGEQFF. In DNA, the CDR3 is TGTGCCAGTAGCGCTAGCGGGGTAGGTGAGCAGTTCTTC.